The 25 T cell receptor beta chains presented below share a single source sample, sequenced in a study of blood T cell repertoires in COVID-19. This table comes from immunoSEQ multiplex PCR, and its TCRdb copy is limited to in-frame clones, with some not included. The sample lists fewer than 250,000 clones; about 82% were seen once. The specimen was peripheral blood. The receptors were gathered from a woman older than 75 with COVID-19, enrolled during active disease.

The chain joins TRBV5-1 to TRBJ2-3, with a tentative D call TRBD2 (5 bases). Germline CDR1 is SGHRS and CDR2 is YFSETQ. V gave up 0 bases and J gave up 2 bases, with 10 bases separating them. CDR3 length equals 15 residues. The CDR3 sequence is CASSLVGGSTDTQYF. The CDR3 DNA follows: TGCGCCAGCAGCTTGGTTGGCGGGTCCACAGATACGCAGTATTTT.

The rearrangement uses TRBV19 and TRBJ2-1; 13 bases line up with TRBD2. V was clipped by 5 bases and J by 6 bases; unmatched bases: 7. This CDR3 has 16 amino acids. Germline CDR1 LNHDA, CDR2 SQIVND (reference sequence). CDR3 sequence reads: CASSPRTSGGRNEQFF. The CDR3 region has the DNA TGTGCCAGTAGTCCACGGACTAGCGGGGGCCGCAATGAGCAGTTCTTC.

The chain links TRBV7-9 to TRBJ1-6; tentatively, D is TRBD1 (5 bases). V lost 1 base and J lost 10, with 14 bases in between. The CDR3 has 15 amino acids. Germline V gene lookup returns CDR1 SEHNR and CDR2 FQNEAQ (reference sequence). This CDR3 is CASSLVLQGQSPLHF. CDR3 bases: TGTGCCAGCAGCTTAGTTCTGCAGGGTCAATCACCCCTCCACTTT.

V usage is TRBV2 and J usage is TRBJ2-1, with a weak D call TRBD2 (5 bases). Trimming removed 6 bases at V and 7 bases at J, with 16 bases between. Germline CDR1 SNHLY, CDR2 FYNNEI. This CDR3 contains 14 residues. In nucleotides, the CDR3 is TGTGCCAGCAGGTGGCAGACTATCCCAAATGAGCAGTTCTTC. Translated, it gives CASRWQTIPNEQFF. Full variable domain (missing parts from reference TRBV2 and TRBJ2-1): EPEVTQTPSHQVTQMGQEVILRCVPISNHLYFYWYRQILGQKVEFLVSFYNNEISEKSEIFDDQFSVERPDGSNFTLKIRSTKLEDSAMYFCASRWQTIPNEQFFGPGTRLTVL.

CDR3 bases: TGTGCCAGCAGTTTTGGACAGAATATTGAAGCTTTCTTT. Its protein product is CASSFGQNIEAFF. The V and J genes are TRBV12-3 or TRBV12-4 and TRBJ1-1, with D possibly being TRBD1 (6 bases). The CDR3 is 13 residues long. V lost 3 bases and J 7 bases, leaving 12 bases between the germline ends.

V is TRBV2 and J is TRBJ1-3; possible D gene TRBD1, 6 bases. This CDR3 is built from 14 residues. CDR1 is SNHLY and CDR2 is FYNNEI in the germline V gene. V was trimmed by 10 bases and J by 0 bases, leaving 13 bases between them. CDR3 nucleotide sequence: TGTGCCATTTTTACAGGGTCCTCTGGAAACACCATATATTTT. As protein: CAIFTGSSGNTIYF.

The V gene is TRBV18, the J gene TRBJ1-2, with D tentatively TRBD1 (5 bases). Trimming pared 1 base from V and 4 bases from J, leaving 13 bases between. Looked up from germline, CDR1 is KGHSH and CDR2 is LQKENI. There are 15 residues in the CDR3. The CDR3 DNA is TGTGCCAGCTCACCACTGGGCAGGGAATCCTATGGCTACACCTTC. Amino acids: CASSPLGRESYGYTF.

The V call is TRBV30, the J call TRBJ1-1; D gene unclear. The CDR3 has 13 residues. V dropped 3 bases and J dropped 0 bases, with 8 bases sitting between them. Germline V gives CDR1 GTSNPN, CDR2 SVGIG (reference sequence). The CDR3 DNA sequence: TGTGCCTGGAGGAGACAAATGAACACTGAAGCTTTCTTT. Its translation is CAWRRQMNTEAFF.

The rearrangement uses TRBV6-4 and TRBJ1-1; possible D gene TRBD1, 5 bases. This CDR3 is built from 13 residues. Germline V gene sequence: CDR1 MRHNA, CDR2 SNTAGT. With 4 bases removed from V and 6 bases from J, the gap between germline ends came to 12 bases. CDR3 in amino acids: CASSADGGAEAFF. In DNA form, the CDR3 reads TGTGCCAGCAGTGCAGACGGGGGAGCTGAAGCTTTCTTT.

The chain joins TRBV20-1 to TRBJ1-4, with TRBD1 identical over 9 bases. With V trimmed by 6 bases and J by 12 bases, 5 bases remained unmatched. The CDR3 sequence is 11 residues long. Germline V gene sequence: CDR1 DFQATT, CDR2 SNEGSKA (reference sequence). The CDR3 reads CSAGQGTELFF. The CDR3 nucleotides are TGCAGTGCAGGACAGGGGACGGAACTGTTTTTT.

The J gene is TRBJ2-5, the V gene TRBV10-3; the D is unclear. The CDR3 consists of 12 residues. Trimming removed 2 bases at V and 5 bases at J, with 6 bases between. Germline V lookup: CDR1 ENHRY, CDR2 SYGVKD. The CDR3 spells CAISERRETQYF. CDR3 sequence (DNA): TGTGCCATCAGTGAGCGGCGGGAGACCCAGTACTTC.

CDR3 in DNA: TGTGCCACCTCTGATGGTCAGGGTCAGCCCCAGCATTTT. Protein: CATSDGQGQPQHF. The V gene is TRBV12-3 or TRBV12-4, the J gene TRBJ1-5; possibly TRBD1 for D (5 bases). This CDR3 has 13 residues. With 10 bases removed from V and 6 bases from J, the gap between germline ends came to 16 bases.

The CDR3 DNA is TGTGCCAGCAGTTACTCTGGCAGGGCAGAGACCCAGTACTTC. This sequence encodes CASSYSGRAETQYF. This chain uses TRBV6-5 with TRBJ2-5; D may be TRBD1 (5 bases). Trimming removed 0 bases at V and 4 bases at J, with 9 bases between. In germline, CDR1 is MNHEY, CDR2 SVGAGI. The CDR3 runs 14 residues.

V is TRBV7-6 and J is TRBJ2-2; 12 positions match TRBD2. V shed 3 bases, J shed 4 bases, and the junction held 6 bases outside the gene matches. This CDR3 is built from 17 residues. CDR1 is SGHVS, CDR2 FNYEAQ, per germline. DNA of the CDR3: TGTGCCAGCAGCTTTCCTAGCGGGGGGGCCTCCACCGGGGAGCTGTTTTTT. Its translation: CASSFPSGGASTGELFF.

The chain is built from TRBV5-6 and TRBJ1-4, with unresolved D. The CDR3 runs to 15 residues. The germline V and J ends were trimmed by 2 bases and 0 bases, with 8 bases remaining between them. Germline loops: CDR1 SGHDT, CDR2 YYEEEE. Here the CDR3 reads CASSFGVTTNEKLFF. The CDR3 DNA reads TGTGCCAGCAGCTTTGGAGTTACAACTAATGAAAAACTGTTTTTT.

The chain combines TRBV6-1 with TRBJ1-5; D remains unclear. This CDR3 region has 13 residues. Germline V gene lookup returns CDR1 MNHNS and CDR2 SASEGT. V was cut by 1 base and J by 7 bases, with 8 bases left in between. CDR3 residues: CASSEVVGQPQHF. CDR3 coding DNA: TGTGCCAGCAGTGAAGTAGTCGGGCAGCCCCAGCATTTT.

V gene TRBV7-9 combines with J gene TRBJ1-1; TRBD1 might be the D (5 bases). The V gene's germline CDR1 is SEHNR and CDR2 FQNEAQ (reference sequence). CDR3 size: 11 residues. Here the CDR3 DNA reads TGTGCGATCGACAGGAACACTGAAGCTTTCTTT. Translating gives CAIDRNTEAFF.

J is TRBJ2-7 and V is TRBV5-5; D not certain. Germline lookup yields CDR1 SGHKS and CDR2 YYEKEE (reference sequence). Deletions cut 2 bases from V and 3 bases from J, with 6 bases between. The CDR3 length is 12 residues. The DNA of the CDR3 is TGTGCCAGCAGCTTTGCGTTCTACGAGCAGTACTTC. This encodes CASSFAFYEQYF.

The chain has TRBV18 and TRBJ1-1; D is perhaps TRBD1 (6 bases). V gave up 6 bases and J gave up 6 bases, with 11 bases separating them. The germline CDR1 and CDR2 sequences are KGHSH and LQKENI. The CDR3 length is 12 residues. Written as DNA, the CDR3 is TGTGCCAGCTCGTCCAGGGGCCCTGAAGCTTTCTTT. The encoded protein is CASSSRGPEAFF.

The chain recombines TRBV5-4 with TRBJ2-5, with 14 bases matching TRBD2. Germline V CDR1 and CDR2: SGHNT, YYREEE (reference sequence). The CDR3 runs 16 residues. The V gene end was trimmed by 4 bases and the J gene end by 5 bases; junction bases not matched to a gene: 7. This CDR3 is CASSTGTSGGVETQYF. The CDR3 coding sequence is TGTGCCAGCAGCACCGGGACTAGCGGGGGTGTTGAGACCCAGTACTTC.

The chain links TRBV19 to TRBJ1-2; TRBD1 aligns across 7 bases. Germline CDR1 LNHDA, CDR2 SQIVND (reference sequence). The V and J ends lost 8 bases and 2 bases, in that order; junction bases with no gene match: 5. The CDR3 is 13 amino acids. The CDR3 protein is CASCRGENYGYTF. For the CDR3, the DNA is TGTGCCAGTTGCAGGGGGGAGAACTATGGCTACACCTTC.

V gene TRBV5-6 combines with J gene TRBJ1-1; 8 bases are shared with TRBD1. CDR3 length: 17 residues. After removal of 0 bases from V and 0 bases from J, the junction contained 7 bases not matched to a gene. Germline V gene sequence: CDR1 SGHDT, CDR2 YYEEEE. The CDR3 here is CASSLGTGNMMNTEAFF. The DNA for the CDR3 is TGTGCCAGCAGCTTGGGGACAGGGAATATGATGAACACTGAAGCTTTCTTT.

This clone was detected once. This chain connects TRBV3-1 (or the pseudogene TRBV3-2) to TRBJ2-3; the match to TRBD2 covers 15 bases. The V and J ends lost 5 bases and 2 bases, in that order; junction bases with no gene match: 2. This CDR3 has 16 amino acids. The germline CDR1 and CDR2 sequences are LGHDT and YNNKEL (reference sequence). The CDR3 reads CASSGTSGGLTDTQYF. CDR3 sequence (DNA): TGTGCCAGCAGCGGGACTAGCGGGGGGCTCACAGATACGCAGTATTTT.

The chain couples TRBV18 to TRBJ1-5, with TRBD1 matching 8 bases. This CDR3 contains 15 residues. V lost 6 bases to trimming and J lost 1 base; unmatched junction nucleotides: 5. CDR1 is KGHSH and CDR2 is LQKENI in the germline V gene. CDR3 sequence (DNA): TGTGCCAGCTCCCAAGGGGACAGGAGCAATCAGCCCCAGCATTTT. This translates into CASSQGDRSNQPQHF. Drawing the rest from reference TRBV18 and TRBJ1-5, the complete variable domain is NAGVMQNPRHLVRRRGQEARLRCSPMKGHSHVYWYRQLPEEGLKFMVYLQKENIIDESGMPKERFSAEFPKEGPSILRIQQVVRGDSAAYFCASSQGDRSNQPQHFGDGTRLSIL.

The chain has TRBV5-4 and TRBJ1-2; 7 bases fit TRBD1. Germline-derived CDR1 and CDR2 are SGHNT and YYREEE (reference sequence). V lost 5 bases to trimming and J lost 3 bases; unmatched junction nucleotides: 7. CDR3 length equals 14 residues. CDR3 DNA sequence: TGTGCCAGCAGATCAGGGGGTACGGACTATGGCTACACCTTC. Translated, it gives CASRSGGTDYGYTF.